The rows below give T cell receptor beta chains drawn from one sample of a study of T cells after somatic rescue of genetic block. This table comes from immunoSEQ multiplex PCR, and its TCRdb copy is limited to in-frame clones, with some not included. The sample lists roughly 11,000 clones, less than 80% occurring once. Sequencing used peripheral blood mononuclear cells (PBMCs). The receptors were gathered from a boy aged 5-17 years. The CDR3 runs from the conserved cysteine through the conserved F or W. The D gene is left open where the match is weak. Clone size is stated in some rows and not others, as once, few, many or a class when expanded.

TRBV9	.	TRBJ2-7	TRBD1	TGTGCCAGCAGCGCAGACAGGGGTAAGCAGTACTTC	CASSADRGKQYF
TRBV25-1	once	TRBJ2-1	TRBD2	TGTGCCAGCAGTGACGGCGGGAGCTCCTACAATGAGCAGTTCTTC	CASSDGGSSYNEQFF
TRBV28	.	TRBJ1-6	.	TGTGCCAGCAGTTTTTCGGGGAATTCACCCCTCCACTTT	CASSFSGNSPLHF
TRBV5-1	.	TRBJ2-2	TRBD2	TGCGCCAGCAGCCCCGGACTAGCTGGCACCGGGGAGCTGTTTTTT	CASSPGLAGTGELFF
TRBV7-2	.	TRBJ1-6	.	TGTGCCAGCACCCCAGGACCCTATAATTCACCCCTCCACTTT	CASTPGPYNSPLHF
TRBV7-8	.	TRBJ2-7	TRBD2	TGTGCCAGCAGCTTAGGCGGGGGGCTCGTTAGCTACGAGCAGTACTTC	CASSLGGGLVSYEQYF
TRBV2	.	TRBJ1-1	.	TGTGCCAGCAGTGGTGACCAGAACACTGAAGCTTTCTTT	CASSGDQNTEAFF
TRBV2	.	TRBJ2-7	.	TGTGCCAGCAAAGTGGCGGGCGAAAGCTCCTACGAGCAGTACTTC	CASKVAGESSYEQYF
TRBV4-1	medium-sized	TRBJ1-4	.	TGCGCCAGCAGCCAAGAAAGTTGGGTCAGGGGTAATGAAAAACTGTTTTTT	CASSQESWVRGNEKLFF
TRBV9	few	TRBJ1-6	.	TGTGCCAGCAGCGCCCGGGCGGCAGTGAATTCACCCCTCCACTTT	CASSARAAVNSPLHF
TRBV15	few	TRBJ2-1	.	TGTGCCACCACCCCAGCAGCGGATACCTACAATGAGCAGTTCTTC	CATTPAADTYNEQFF
TRBV9	.	TRBJ2-7	.	TGTGCCAGCGCCGTGACTAGTTCTAGTTACGAGCAGTACTTC	CASAVTSSSYEQYF
TRBV25-1	once	TRBJ1-1	TRBD1	TGTGCCAGCAGTGGGACAGGGCTAAACACTGAAGCTTTCTTT	CASSGTGLNTEAFF
TRBV2	once	TRBJ2-7	TRBD1	TGTGCCAGCAGTGAGGAGACAGGGGTTTCCGAGCAGTACTTC	CASSEETGVSEQYF
TRBV29-1	once	TRBJ2-5	.	TGCAGCGTTTCACAGGGTTCAACCAAAGAGACCCAGTACTTC	CSVSQGSTKETQYF
TRBV7-9	.	TRBJ1-1	TRBD1	TGTGCCAGCAGCTTAAGCCCGGGGACAGGGTCTCACACTGAAGCTTTCTTT	CASSLSPGTGSHTEAFF
TRBV19	few	TRBJ2-5	.	TGTGCCAGTAGTATAGGTCAGGGGCAAGAGACCCAGTACTTC	CASSIGQGQETQYF
TRBV27	.	TRBJ2-6	.	TGTGCCAGCAGTGCCCGCCGGGCCACCTCTGGGGCCAACGTCCTGACTTTC	CASSARRATSGANVLTF
TRBV18	.	TRBJ2-3	TRBD2	TGTGCCAGCTCACCACATAACCTCGTCCCGGGACTAGTGTCGGGCACAGATACGCAGTATTTT	CASSPHNLVPGLVSGTDTQYF
TRBV5-1	.	TRBJ2-2	TRBD2	TGCGCCAGCAGCTTGGGTGGGGCTAGCGGGAACACCGGGGAGCTGTTTTTT	CASSLGGASGNTGELFF
TRBV28	.	TRBJ1-5	.	TGTGCCAGCAGACGTTATCTCGAGCCCCAGCATTTT	CASRRYLEPQHF
TRBV6-5	.	TRBJ2-3	TRBD2	TGTGCCAGCAGTTTCAGGACTAGCGGGGGGGCGGATACGCAGTATTTT	CASSFRTSGGADTQYF
TRBV10-3	.	TRBJ1-2	TRBD1	TGTGCCATCAGACAGACAGGGCGAGCTAACTATGGCTACACCTTC	CAIRQTGRANYGYTF
TRBV29-1	.	TRBJ2-3	TRBD2	TGCAGCGTTGAACCCCCAACTAGCGGGAGAACAGATACGCAGTATTTT	CSVEPPTSGRTDTQYF
TRBV7-8	few	TRBJ1-1	.	TGTGCCAGCAGCACTGGTCGCATGAACACTGAAGCTTTCTTT	CASSTGRMNTEAFF
TRBV9	.	TRBJ2-3	.	TGTGCCAGAATAAAGCGGAAGAGCACAGATACGCAGTATTTT	CARIKRKSTDTQYF
TRBV5-1	.	TRBJ2-5	.	TGCGCCAGCAGCCCGGGAAGCGGGGAGACCCAGTACTTC	CASSPGSGETQYF
TRBV5-1	.	TRBJ1-2	TRBD1	TGCGCCAGCAGCTACAGATCGACAGGGATCTCTCCATCAGGCTACACCTTC	CASSYRSTGISPSGYTF
TRBV5-4	few	TRBJ2-1	.	TGTGCCACTTCGACGGAGCTCTTGGGCAATGAGCAGTTCTTC	CATSTELLGNEQFF
TRBV9	.	TRBJ2-2	.	TGTGCCAGCAGCGTAGGAATCACCGGGGAGCTGTTTTTT	CASSVGITGELFF
TRBV18	.	TRBJ2-3	.	TGTGCCAGCTCACCACGGGGGAACCTTGGCACAGATACGCAGTATTTT	CASSPRGNLGTDTQYF
TRBV6-5	.	TRBJ2-3	.	TGTGCCAGCAGTTACTCGACAGGAGCAGATACGCAGTATTTT	CASSYSTGADTQYF
TRBV7-9	.	TRBJ2-7	.	TGTGCCAGCAGCTTAGTCCCATACGAGCAGTACTTC	CASSLVPYEQYF
TRBV11-1	.	TRBJ2-1	.	TGTGCCAGCAGCTCACGAGGATACGGCAGGACTGGGGAGCAGTTCTTC	CASSSRGYGRTGEQFF
TRBV6-1	.	TRBJ1-5	TRBD1	TGTGCCAGCAGGGATACAGGGGGGGGCAATCAGCCCCAGCATTTT	CASRDTGGGNQPQHF
TRBV19	.	TRBJ1-4	TRBD1	TGTGCCAGTAGTATCGGGACAGCTAATGAAAAACTGTTTTTT	CASSIGTANEKLFF
TRBV7-2	.	TRBJ2-3	.	TGTGCCAGCAGCTTGAGAACGGTCCCGACGCAGTATTTT	CASSLRTVPTQYF
TRBV20-1	.	TRBJ1-1	.	TGCAGTGCTAGAGATGTCCCTGAAGCTTTCTTT	CSARDVPEAFF
TRBV7-9	.	TRBJ2-5	TRBD1	TGTGCCAGCAGCTGGGGACAGCTCCAAGAGACCCAGTACTTC	CASSWGQLQETQYF
TRBV7-2	.	TRBJ2-7	TRBD2	TGTGCCAGCAGCTTAGTGCCTAGCGGGAGAGTTTACGAGCAGTACTTC	CASSLVPSGRVYEQYF
TRBV15	.	TRBJ1-4	TRBD1	TGTGCCACCAGCAGCTCAGGGGGCGGTAATGAAAAACTGTTTTTT	CATSSSGGGNEKLFF
TRBV14	.	TRBJ2-3	TRBD2	TGTGCCAGCAGCCAAGATATTGGACTAGCGGTAAGATACGCAGTATTT	CASSQDIGLAVRYAVF
TRBV9	few	TRBJ2-3	TRBD2	TGTGCCAGCAGCGTCAGCGGGAGCGGAGATACGCAGTATTTT	CASSVSGSGDTQYF
TRBV10-3	.	TRBJ1-3	.	TGTGCCATCAGTGAGCCAGGGTCTGGAAACACCATATATTTT	CAISEPGSGNTIYF
TRBV5-1	.	TRBJ2-3	.	TGCGCCAGCAGCTTGGGCAGGAATCCACACACAGATACGCAGTATTTT	CASSLGRNPHTDTQYF
TRBV6-6	.	TRBJ2-3	.	TGTGCCAGCAGTTATTGGCGGGGCAGCACAGATACGCAGTATTTT	CASSYWRGSTDTQYF
TRBV18	few	TRBJ2-2	.	TGTGCCAGCTCTCTCACGGCGGGGGAGCTGTTTTTT	CASSLTAGELFF
TRBV27	.	TRBJ1-1	.	TGTGCCAGCATCGGATCGTCAGCTTTCTTT	CASIGSSAFF
TRBV7-9	.	TRBJ2-5	.	TGTGCCAGCAGCTTGGACACAGGCCATGAGACCCAGTACTTC	CASSLDTGHETQYF